The 16 T cell receptor beta chains presented below share a single source sample, sequenced in a study of response to subunit inactivated influenza vaccine. TCRdb called the RT-PCR reads again in MiXCR, with one record for every CDR3 protein. This sample has over 300,000 distinct CDR3 sequences, with less than 25% found just once. This specimen was PBMCs from blood, taken less than 22 months after vaccination. The receptor source for this set is a man in his fifties or sixties who received an inactivated influenza vaccine.

A few counts support this clonotype. The rearrangement uses TRBV29-1 and TRBJ2-7; TRBD2 might be the D (6 bases). Trimming took off 8 bases at V and 2 bases at J, with 10 bases between the two ends. The germline gives CDR1 SQVTM, CDR2 ANQGSEA. The CDR3 loop spans 11 amino acids. CDR3 region: CSPGLTYEQYF. The CDR3 DNA follows: TGCAGCCCCGGACTAACCTACGAGCAGTACTTC.

The chain carries TRBV20-1 and TRBJ2-3; D is undetermined. V was shortened by 0 bases and J by 1 base, with 20 bases between the two germline ends. Germline V lookup: CDR1 DFQATT, CDR2 SNEGSKA (reference sequence). The CDR3 is 18 amino acids. The CDR3: CSARDLLRPPGGTDTQYF. CDR3 sequence (DNA): TGCAGTGCTAGAGATCTCCTGCGACCTCCTGGTGGCACAGATACGCAGTATTTT.

This clonotype has at least ten counts. J is TRBJ1-2 and V is TRBV2; D gene ambiguous. V gave up 5 bases and J gave up 2 bases, with 6 bases separating them. Germline V gene data show CDR1 as SNHLY and CDR2 as FYNNEI. The CDR3 consists of 12 residues. CDR3 region: CASSLSNYGYTF. The CDR3 DNA follows: TGTGCCAGCAGTCTCTCGAACTATGGCTACACCTTC.

This chain uses TRBV29-1 with TRBJ2-2; no definite D call. Germline values: CDR1 SQVTM, CDR2 ANQGSEA. The CDR3 totals 14 residues. Trimming removed 2 bases at V and 3 bases at J, with 10 bases between. This chain's CDR3 is CSVETTAYTGELFF. DNA of the CDR3: TGCAGCGTTGAAACTACCGCCTACACCGGGGAGCTGTTTTTT.

This chain connects TRBV6-1 to TRBJ2-2, with D uncertain. Trimming took 5 bases from V and 7 from J, leaving 11 bases between them. The germline CDR1 and CDR2 sequences are MNHNS and SASEGT. This CDR3 spans 13 amino acids. The CDR3 here is CASSPVGIGELFF. The CDR3 DNA reads as TGTGCCAGCAGTCCGGTAGGGATCGGGGAGCTGTTTTTT.

The chain recombines TRBV6-1 with TRBJ1-2, with 8 bases identical to TRBD1. Germline V gives CDR1 MNHNS, CDR2 SASEGT. V shed 6 bases, J shed 4 bases, and the junction held 7 bases outside the gene matches. The length of the CDR3 is 14 residues. The CDR3 reads CASSTGGGSYGYTF. The CDR3 DNA is TGTGCCAGCAGCACAGGGGGAGGTAGCTATGGCTACACCTTC.

V gene TRBV7-2 combines with J gene TRBJ2-3, with D perhaps TRBD1 (5 bases). Trimming left V 6 bases short and J 0 bases short, with 16 bases between. Germline CDR1 SGHTA, CDR2 FQGNSA. The CDR3 is 16 residues long. The CDR3 nucleotides read TGTGCCAGCAGACATAAGCGCGCAGGGAGCACAGATACGCAGTATTTT. This codes for CASRHKRAGSTDTQYF.

The rearrangement joins TRBV27 to TRBJ2-3; D is uncertain. V lost 3 bases and J 0 bases, leaving 16 bases between the germline ends. Germline CDR1 and CDR2: MNHEY and SMNVEV (reference sequence). CDR3 length: 17 amino acids. The CDR3 nucleotides read TGTGCCAGCAGTTTGTTGGGCGGTGCTGCAAGCACAGATACGCAGTATTTT. Translated, it gives CASSLLGGAASTDTQYF.

This clonotype has more than one count but fewer than ten. This chain uses TRBV4-2 with TRBJ2-5; D perhaps matches TRBD2 (6 bases). The CDR3 has 15 residues. With 5 bases removed from V and 4 bases from J, the gap between germline ends came to 17 bases. Germline CDR1 is LGHNA and CDR2 is YNFKEQ. The chain's CDR3 is CASSTARRGRETQYF. The CDR3 DNA reads TGTGCCAGCAGCACAGCACGGAGGGGTAGAGAGACCCAGTACTTC.

In this sample, this clonotype turned up many times. The gene calls are TRBV30 and TRBJ1-1, with 10 nucleotides matching TRBD1. CDR1 and CDR2 (germline): GTSNPN, SVGIG (reference sequence). The CDR3 has 14 residues. Losses at the gene ends were 0 bases for V and 5 bases for J; bases not matched to a gene: 3. In DNA, the CDR3 is TGTGCCTGGAGTGTCGGACAGGGGGAGACTGAAGCTTTCTTT. It specifies CAWSVGQGETEAFF. Combining the CDR3 with reference TRBV30 and TRBJ1-1 gives the whole variable domain SQTIHQWPATLVQPVGSPLSLECTVEGTSNPNLYWYRQAAGRGLQLLFYSVGIGQISSEVPQNLSASRPQDRQFILSSKKLLLSDSGFYLCAWSVGQGETEAFFGQGTRLTVV.

DNA for the CDR3: TGTGCCAGCAGTGGACTAAGAGGGATGAACACTGAAGCTTTCTTT. This translates into CASSGLRGMNTEAFF. The chain combines TRBV6-1 with TRBJ1-1; D remains unclear. This CDR3 spans 15 amino acids. Between the trimmed V and J ends, which lost 4 bases and 0 bases, there was a span of 12 bases. Germline V CDR1 and CDR2: MNHNS, SASEGT.

This clonotype was detected only a few times. This chain links TRBV5-4 with TRBJ2-3; TRBD1 matches at 8 bases. V gave up 5 bases and J gave up 2 bases; unmatched junction bases: 4. The CDR3 totals 14 residues. Germline V gives CDR1 SGHNT, CDR2 YYREEE (reference sequence). DNA of the CDR3: TGTGCCAGCAGTCGGACAGGGCACACAGATACGCAGTATTTT. This translates into CASSRTGHTDTQYF.

This clonotype was counted only a few times. The gene calls are TRBV3-1 and TRBJ2-3, with TRBD1 identical over 11 bases. The V gene's germline CDR1 is LGHDT and CDR2 YNNKEL (reference sequence). This CDR3 has 17 amino acids. V lost 0 bases to trimming and J lost 5 bases; unmatched junction nucleotides: 7. CDR3: CASSQEFRDRGKDTQYF. DNA for the CDR3: TGTGCCAGCAGCCAAGAATTCCGGGACAGGGGGAAAGATACGCAGTATTTT.

In this sample, this clonotype turned up a few times. This chain uses TRBV7-9 with TRBJ2-7; D unclear. This CDR3 contains 12 residues. With 0 bases removed from V and 5 bases from J, the gap between germline ends came to 5 bases. Germline CDR1 reads SEHNR; CDR2 reads FQNEAQ (reference sequence). The CDR3 spells CASSLALHEQYF. CDR3 coding DNA: TGTGCCAGCAGCTTAGCGCTCCACGAGCAGTACTTC.

This sequence joins TRBV19 and TRBJ1-5; 11 positions agree with TRBD1. V was pared by 5 bases and J by 5 bases, with 2 bases of the junction left unmatched. Germline V lookup: CDR1 LNHDA, CDR2 SQIVND (reference sequence). The CDR3 is made up of 14 amino acids. The CDR3 sequence is CASSRDRGYQPQHF. The CDR3, as DNA: TGTGCCAGTAGTCGGGACAGGGGGTATCAGCCCCAGCATTTT.

This clonotype was counted only a few times. The genes are TRBV4-1 and TRBJ2-5, with D maybe TRBD1 (5 bases). The CDR3 has 14 amino acids. Trimming stripped 3 bases from V and 5 bases from J, with 13 bases between. Germline V CDR1 and CDR2: MGHRA, YSYEKL. The CDR3 region has the DNA TGCGCCAGCAGCCAGGGGCCTCTTGGGGAGACCCAGTACTTC. Its translation: CASSQGPLGETQYF.